Listed below are T cell receptor beta chains from one sample, sequenced in a study of shared clonotypes between healthy human individuals. Assay: immunoSEQ multiplex PCR; the TCRdb copy retains only in-frame clones and omits some. The sample carries millions of clones, 85% to 95% recorded once. The source material was naive CD8+ T cells from PBMCs. The receptors shown here come from a man in his late teens or twenties in good health. Some clones in this sample may be carry-over from other donors' samples. CDR3s include the opening cysteine and the closing phenylalanine or tryptophan. A D gene is named only where the DNA matches it firmly. Clone size is shown for a subset of rows, as once, few, many or a class of expanded clone.

clone_size j_call v_call d_call cdr3_nt cdr3_aa
NA TRBJ2-7 TRBV7-2 TRBD2 TGTGCCAGCAGCTTAATAGCGGGGGGGTCCTACGAGCAGTACTTC CASSLIAGGSYEQYF
NA TRBJ1-2 TRBV29-1 NA TGCAGCGTTGCCTCGCTCACGGGTACCCGAGGTGAGTATGGCTACACCTTC CSVASLTGTRGEYGYTF
NA TRBJ2-7 TRBV7-8 NA TGTGCCAGCAGCCCGATATACATGGACGAGCAGTACTTC CASSPIYMDEQYF
once TRBJ2-7 TRBV4-1 NA TGCGCCAGCAGCCCTCAGGGCCGGGGGCCCGAGCAGTACTTC CASSPQGRGPEQYF
NA TRBJ2-7 TRBV6-5 NA TGTGCCAGCAGTTCTCCGGGACTCTCCCCCTACGAGCAGTACTTC CASSSPGLSPYEQYF
NA TRBJ2-7 TRBV10-2 NA TGCGCCAGCAGTTGGGAAGGGGCAGGGCGCGAGCAGTACTTC CASSWEGAGREQYF
NA TRBJ2-1 TRBV11-2 TRBD2 TGTGCCAGCAGGGCGCTGGGACTAGTATCCCACAATGAGCAGTTCTTC CASRALGLVSHNEQFF
NA TRBJ1-2 TRBV11-2 NA TGTGCCAGCAGCTTAGATCTGATGTGGGGTAATGGCTACACCTTC CASSLDLMWGNGYTF
NA TRBJ1-3 TRBV28 NA TGTGCCAGCAGTTTATTTTCGGGTGCGCCGGCGGGAAACACCATATATTTT CASSLFSGAPAGNTIYF
NA TRBJ1-1 TRBV28 NA TGTGCCAGCAGTTTAAGGGGTAACACTGAAGCTTTCTTT CASSLRGNTEAFF
NA TRBJ2-7 TRBV9 TRBD2 TGTGCCAGCAGTCCCAACGGGGGGGAGCAGTACTTC CASSPNGGEQYF
NA TRBJ2-1 TRBV15 TRBD2 TGTGCCACGAGCGGGATAAGGCCCGATGAGCAGTTCTTC CATSGIRPDEQFF
NA TRBJ2-3 TRBV28 TRBD2 TGTGCCAGCAGTTTGGTGGCTAGCGGGAGGGCCGTAGATGGAACAGATACGCAGTATTTT CASSLVASGRAVDGTDTQYF
NA TRBJ1-1 TRBV4-1 NA TGCGCCAGCAGCCAAGATCACACAGGCATCACTGAAGCTTTCTTT CASSQDHTGITEAFF
NA TRBJ2-5 TRBV5-1 TRBD2 TGCGCCAGCCGAGGATCTAGCGGGAGTCGGGGAGAGACCCAGTACTTC CASRGSSGSRGETQYF
NA TRBJ1-4 TRBV27 NA TGTGCCAGCAGTTTAATACCGACGAGGGGTGAAAAACTGTTTTTT CASSLIPTRGEKLFF
NA TRBJ1-2 TRBV5-6 NA TGTGCCAGCAGCTTCCGAGATGGCTACACCTTC CASSFRDGYTF
NA TRBJ1-5 TRBV28 NA TGTGCCAGCAGTTCCCTCGAAGCCACCGATAATCAGCCCCAGCATTTT CASSSLEATDNQPQHF
once TRBJ2-3 TRBV7-6 TRBD2 TGTGCCAGCAGCTTAGTCGGGGGGATAGCCGTTGGCACAGATACGCAGTATTTT CASSLVGGIAVGTDTQYF
NA TRBJ2-7 TRBV7-9 NA TGTGCCAGCAGCCGCGTGGCTCGTATGGACGAGCAGTACTTC CASSRVARMDEQYF
NA TRBJ2-7 TRBV5-3 NA TGTGCCAGAAGCTTGGCCGTGAGGGACGGCTACGAGCAGTACTTC CARSLAVRDGYEQYF
NA TRBJ1-2 TRBV7-2 NA TGTGCCAGCAGCTTATATCAGATCTATGGCTACACCTTC CASSLYQIYGYTF
NA TRBJ1-2 TRBV4-2 TRBD1 TGTGCCAGCAGCCAAGAGCCAGGGGGCCTTGGCTACACCTTC CASSQEPGGLGYTF
NA TRBJ2-1 TRBV4-1 TRBD2 TGCGCCAGCAGCCAAGGGGAGGGGTGGGATGAGCAGTTCTTC CASSQGEGWDEQFF
NA TRBJ2-1 TRBV19 NA TGTGCCAGTAGTATCGGCAGTAAAAGCTCCTACAATGAGCAGTTCTTC CASSIGSKSSYNEQFF
NA TRBJ2-2 TRBV28 NA TGTGCCAGCACCATCCAGGGATACACCGGGGAGCTGTTTTTT CASTIQGYTGELFF
NA TRBJ2-1 TRBV6-5 TRBD1 TGTGCCACCAGGGGGCGGAGCAATGAGCAGTTCTTC CATRGRSNEQFF
NA TRBJ2-7 TRBV27 NA TGTGCCAGCAGCCCCTCCGTGGGCGGGAATACCTACGAGCAGTACTTC CASSPSVGGNTYEQYF
NA TRBJ2-3 TRBV6-5 TRBD2 TGTGCCAGCAGTTTGATAGCGGGAGATACAGATACGCAGTATTTT CASSLIAGDTDTQYF
NA TRBJ2-3 TRBV4-3 TRBD2 TGCGCCAGCAGCCAAGGGACTAGCGGATTCCCAGATACGCAGTATTTT CASSQGTSGFPDTQYF
NA TRBJ1-1 TRBV27 TRBD1 TGTGCCAGCAGTTTTCGGGACAGGAACACTGAAGCTTTCTTT CASSFRDRNTEAFF
NA TRBJ1-2 TRBV28 NA TGTGCCAGCAGTTTATTGCAGGGGACCTATGGCTACACCTTC CASSLLQGTYGYTF
NA TRBJ2-5 TRBV5-4 NA TGTGCCAGCAGCTTGGTGCAGGGTCCAGAGACCCAGTACTTC CASSLVQGPETQYF
NA TRBJ1-1 TRBV19 TRBD1 TGTGCCAGTAGTGCAACCGGGACAGGGGGGACTGAAGCTTTCTTT CASSATGTGGTEAFF
NA TRBJ2-5 TRBV28 TRBD2 TGTGCCAGCAGTCCGACGACTAGCGGGATAGAAGAGACCCAGTACTTC CASSPTTSGIEETQYF
NA TRBJ2-1 TRBV28 TRBD1 TGTGCCAGCAGTTTAAGGCTACAGGGGGCGTGGGAGCAGTTCTTC CASSLRLQGAWEQFF
NA TRBJ2-1 TRBV11-2 TRBD2 TGTGCCAGCAGCTTACAAGGGGTAGCGGGAGTGAATGAGCAGTTCTTC CASSLQGVAGVNEQFF
NA TRBJ2-1 TRBV4-1 NA TGCGCCAGCAGCCCAGGCCTGAGCTCCTACAATGAGCAGTTCTTC CASSPGLSSYNEQFF
once TRBJ2-1 TRBV27 TRBD2 TGTGCCAGCAGTTTACCGCGAGCGGGGTCGGAATTCTTC CASSLPRAGSEFF
NA TRBJ2-2 TRBV9 NA TGTGCCAGCAGCGTAGCTCGGGGAGGGGGAGACACCGGGGAGCTGTTTTTT CASSVARGGGDTGELFF
NA TRBJ2-7 TRBV7-8 TRBD2 TGTGCCAGCAGCTTAGCCCGTGCTAGCGGGTACGAGCAGTACTTC CASSLARASGYEQYF
few TRBJ1-2 TRBV7-9 NA TGTGCCAGCAGCTTTGGACAGCGCAATGGCTACACCTTC CASSFGQRNGYTF
once TRBJ2-2 TRBV30 TRBD2 TGTGCCTGGAGTCACCATAGCGGGAGGGCCTTTATTTTTGGCGGGGAGCTGTTTTTT CAWSHHSGRAFIFGGELFF
NA TRBJ2-6 TRBV29-1 NA TGCAGCGTTATTTACAGGGTCTCTGGGGCCAACGTCCTGACTTTC CSVIYRVSGANVLTF
NA TRBJ2-5 TRBV5-1 TRBD1 TGCGCCAGCAGCTTGGATTGGGACAGACTGGACGAGACCCAGTACTTC CASSLDWDRLDETQYF
NA TRBJ1-2 TRBV7-9 NA TGTGCCAGCAGCTTAGGGACTCCAGCCAAAAACTATGGCTACACCTTC CASSLGTPAKNYGYTF
NA TRBJ2-2 TRBV15 NA TGTGCCACCAAGGGTCCGACTACTCCTTACACCGGGGAGCTGTTTTTT CATKGPTTPYTGELFF
NA TRBJ2-7 TRBV2 NA TGTGCCAGCAGTGAATTGAGGGTTTACGAGCAGTACTTC CASSELRVYEQYF
NA TRBJ2-7 TRBV4-2 NA TGTGCCAGCAGCCAAGGCGTCGCGGGCTATACCTACGAGCAGTACTTC CASSQGVAGYTYEQYF
NA TRBJ2-7 TRBV30 TRBD2 TGTGCCTGGAGAGCGGGAGGGACCCTCGAGCAGTACTTC CAWRAGGTLEQYF